The source of this TCR beta chain is a study of molecular identifiers for immune sequencing clone quantification. The CDR3 contains 13 residues. The V end lost 2 bases, the J end lost 5 bases, and 7 bases lay between the germline ends. Germline V gene sequence: CDR1 SEHNR, CDR2 FQNEAQ (reference sequence). A single record per CDR3 protein comes from TCRdb applying MiXCR to the PCR reads. The table shows about 640,000 distinct CDR3 sequences, with less than 20% occurring only once. Ten or more counts support this clonotype. The receptor was isolated from a human donor in good health. Some libraries in this study had Jurkat cell RNA spiked in. The V call is TRBV7-9, the J call TRBJ1-5; no definite D call. The sample comprised naive CD8+ T cells from blood, with Jurkat cell RNA spiked in. Regarding subset: FACS-sorted CD8+CD4-CCR7+CD45RA+ naive T cells. The DNA of the CDR3 is TGTGCCAGCAGCTTAAGTGATTATCAGCCCCAGCATTTT. Its protein is CASSLSDYQPQHF.